The sequence of this T cell receptor beta chain was determined in a study of blood T cell repertoires in COVID-19. The table came from immunoSEQ multiplex PCR; TCRdb's copy has only in-frame clones and leaves some out. The data show 180,000 or so clones, with less than 85% seen just once and nearly 4.5% held by the top ten. The TCR originated in a woman aged 45-65 years who had recovered from COVID-19. The specimen was PBMCs or T cells enriched from blood (not recorded which).

The DNA for the CDR3 is TGCGCCAGCAGCTTGAACCCCGGGAACACTGAAGCTTTCTTT. Protein product: CASSLNPGNTEAFF. The chain recombines TRBV5-1 with TRBJ1-1; D gene uncertain. The CDR3 spans 14 residues. Germline V lookup: CDR1 SGHRS, CDR2 YFSETQ. V was trimmed by 1 base and J by 1 base, leaving 8 bases between them.